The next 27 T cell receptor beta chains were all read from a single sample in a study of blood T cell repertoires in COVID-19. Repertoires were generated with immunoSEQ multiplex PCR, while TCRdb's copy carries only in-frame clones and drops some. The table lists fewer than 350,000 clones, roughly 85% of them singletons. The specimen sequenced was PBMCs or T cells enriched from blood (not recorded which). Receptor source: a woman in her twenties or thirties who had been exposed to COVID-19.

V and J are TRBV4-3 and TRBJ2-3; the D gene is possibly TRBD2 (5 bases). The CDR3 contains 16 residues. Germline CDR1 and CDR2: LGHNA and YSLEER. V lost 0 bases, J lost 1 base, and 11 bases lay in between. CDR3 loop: CASSQEGLLGTDTQYF. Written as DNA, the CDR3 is TGCGCCAGCAGCCAAGAAGGACTTCTGGGCACAGATACGCAGTATTTT.

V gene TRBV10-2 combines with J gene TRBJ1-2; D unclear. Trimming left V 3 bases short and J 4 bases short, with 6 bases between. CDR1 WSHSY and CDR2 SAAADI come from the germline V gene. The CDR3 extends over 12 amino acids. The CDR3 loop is CASSDLVYGYTF. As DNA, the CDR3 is TGCGCCAGCAGTGATTTAGTCTATGGCTACACCTTC.

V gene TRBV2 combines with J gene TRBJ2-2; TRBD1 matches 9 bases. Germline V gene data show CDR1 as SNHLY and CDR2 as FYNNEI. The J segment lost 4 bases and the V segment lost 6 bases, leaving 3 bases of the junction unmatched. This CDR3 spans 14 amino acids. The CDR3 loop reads CASRGTGSTGELFF. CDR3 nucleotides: TGTGCCAGCAGGGGGACAGGGAGCACCGGGGAGCTGTTTTTT.

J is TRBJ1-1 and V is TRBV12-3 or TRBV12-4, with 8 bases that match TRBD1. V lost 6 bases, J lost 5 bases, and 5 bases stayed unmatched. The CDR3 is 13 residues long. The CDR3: CASRTGEGTEAFF. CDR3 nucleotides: TGTGCCAGCAGGACAGGGGAGGGGACTGAAGCTTTCTTT.

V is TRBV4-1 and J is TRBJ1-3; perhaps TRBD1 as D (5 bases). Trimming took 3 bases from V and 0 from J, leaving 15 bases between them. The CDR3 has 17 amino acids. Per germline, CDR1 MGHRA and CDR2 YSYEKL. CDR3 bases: TGCGCCAGCAGCCACCCGGAGCGGGGGGGCTCTGGAAACACCATATATTTT. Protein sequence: CASSHPERGGSGNTIYF.

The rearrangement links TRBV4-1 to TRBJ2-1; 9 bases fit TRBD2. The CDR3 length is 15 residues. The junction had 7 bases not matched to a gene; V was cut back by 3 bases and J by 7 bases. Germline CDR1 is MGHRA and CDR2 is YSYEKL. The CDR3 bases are TGCGCCAGCAGCCATGCCGGGACTAGCTCGAATGAGCAGTTCTTC. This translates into CASSHAGTSSNEQFF.

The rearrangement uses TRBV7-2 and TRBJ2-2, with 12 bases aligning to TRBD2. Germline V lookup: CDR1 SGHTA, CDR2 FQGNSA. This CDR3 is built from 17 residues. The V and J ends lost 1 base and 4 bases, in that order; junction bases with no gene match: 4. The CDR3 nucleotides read TGTGCCAGCAGCTTAGAGCTAGCGGGGGGGCCCACCGGGGAGCTGTTTTTT. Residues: CASSLELAGGPTGELFF. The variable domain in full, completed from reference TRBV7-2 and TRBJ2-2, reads GAGVSQSPSNKVTEKGKDVELRCDPISGHTALYWYRQSLGQGLEFLIYFQGNSAPDKSGLPSDRFSAERTGGSVSTLTIQRTQQEDSAVYLCASSLELAGGPTGELFFGEGSRLTVL.

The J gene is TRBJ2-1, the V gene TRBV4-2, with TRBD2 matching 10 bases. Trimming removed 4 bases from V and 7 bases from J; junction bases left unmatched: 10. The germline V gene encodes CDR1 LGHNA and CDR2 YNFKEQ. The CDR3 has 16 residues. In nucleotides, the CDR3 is TGTGCCAGCAGCCCTCGGACTAGCGGTGGAGGTAATGAGCAGTTCTTC. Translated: CASSPRTSGGGNEQFF.

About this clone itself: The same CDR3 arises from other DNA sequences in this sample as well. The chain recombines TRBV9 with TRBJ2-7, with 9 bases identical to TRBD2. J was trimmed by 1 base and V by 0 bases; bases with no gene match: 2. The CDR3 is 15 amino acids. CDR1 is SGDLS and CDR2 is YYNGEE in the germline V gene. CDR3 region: CASSVGAGGSYEQYF. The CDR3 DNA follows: TGTGCCAGCAGCGTAGGAGCGGGGGGATCCTACGAGCAGTACTTC.

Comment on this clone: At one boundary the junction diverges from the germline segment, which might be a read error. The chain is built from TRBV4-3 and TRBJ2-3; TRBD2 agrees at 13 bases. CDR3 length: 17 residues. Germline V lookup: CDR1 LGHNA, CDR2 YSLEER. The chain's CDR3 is CASSQETSGGLADTQYF. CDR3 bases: TGCGCCAGCAGTCAAGAGACTAGCGGGGGGTTAGCAGATACGCAGTATTTT.

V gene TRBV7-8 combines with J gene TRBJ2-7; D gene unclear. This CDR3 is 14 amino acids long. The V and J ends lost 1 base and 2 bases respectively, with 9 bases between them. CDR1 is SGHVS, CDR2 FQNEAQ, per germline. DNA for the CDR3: TGTGCCAGCAGCTTAGTGGCAGGTCCCTACGAGCAGTACTTC. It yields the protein CASSLVAGPYEQYF.

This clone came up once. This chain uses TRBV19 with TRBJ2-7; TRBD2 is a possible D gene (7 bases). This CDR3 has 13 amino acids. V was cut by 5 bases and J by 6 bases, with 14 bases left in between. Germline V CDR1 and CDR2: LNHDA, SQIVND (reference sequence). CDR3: CASSPLRGGEQYF. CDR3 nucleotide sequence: TGTGCCAGTAGTCCCCTGAGGGGGGGCGAGCAGTACTTC.

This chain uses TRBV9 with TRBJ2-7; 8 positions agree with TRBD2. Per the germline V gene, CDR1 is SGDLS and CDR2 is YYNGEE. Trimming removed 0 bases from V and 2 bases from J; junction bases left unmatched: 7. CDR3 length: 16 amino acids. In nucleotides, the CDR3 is TGTGCCAGCAGCGTAGAACCGGGGGGGCTACCCTACGAGCAGTACTTC. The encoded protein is CASSVEPGGLPYEQYF.

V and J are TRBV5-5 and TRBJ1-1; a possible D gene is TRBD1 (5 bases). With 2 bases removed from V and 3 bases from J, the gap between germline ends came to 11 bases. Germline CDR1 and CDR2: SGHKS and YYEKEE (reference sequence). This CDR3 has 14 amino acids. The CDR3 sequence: CASSFDSFDTEAFF. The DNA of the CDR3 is TGTGCCAGCAGCTTTGACAGTTTTGACACTGAAGCTTTCTTT.

The CDR3, as DNA: TGTGCCTGGAGAGTACAGGGAGGGGTAGAGACCCAGTACTTC. It codes for CAWRVQGGVETQYF. The V call is TRBV30, the J call TRBJ2-5, with a tentative D call TRBD2 (7 bases). This CDR3 has 14 amino acids. Germline CDR1 reads GTSNPN; CDR2 reads SVGIG (reference sequence). V dropped 3 bases and J dropped 4 bases, with 15 bases sitting between them.

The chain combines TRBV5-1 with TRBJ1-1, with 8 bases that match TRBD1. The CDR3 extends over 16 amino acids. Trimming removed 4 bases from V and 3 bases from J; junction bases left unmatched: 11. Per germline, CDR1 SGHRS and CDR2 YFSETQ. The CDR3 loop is CASSVDRGRGDTEAFF. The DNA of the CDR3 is TGCGCCAGCAGCGTTGACAGGGGCCGCGGGGACACTGAAGCTTTCTTT.

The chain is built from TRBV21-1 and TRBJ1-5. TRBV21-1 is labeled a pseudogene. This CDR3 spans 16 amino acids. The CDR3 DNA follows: TGTGCCAGCAGAACTGGTCACGTTGGTACGAATCAGCCCCAGCATTTT. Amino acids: CASRTGHVGTNQPQHF.

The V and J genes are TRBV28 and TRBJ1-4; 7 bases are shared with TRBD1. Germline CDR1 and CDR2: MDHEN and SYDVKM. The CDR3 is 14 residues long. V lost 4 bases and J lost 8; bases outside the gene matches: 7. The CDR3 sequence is CASSSGQEGEKLFF. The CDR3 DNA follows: TGTGCCAGCAGTTCCGGACAGGAGGGGGAAAAACTGTTTTTT.

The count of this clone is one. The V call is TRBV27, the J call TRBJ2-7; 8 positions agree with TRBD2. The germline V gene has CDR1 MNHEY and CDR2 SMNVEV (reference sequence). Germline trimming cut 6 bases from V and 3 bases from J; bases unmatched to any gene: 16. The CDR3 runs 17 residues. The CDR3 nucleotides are TGTGCCAGCAGAGGAGGGGGTAGCCTAGCGGGTATCTACGAGCAGTACTTC. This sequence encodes CASRGGGSLAGIYEQYF.

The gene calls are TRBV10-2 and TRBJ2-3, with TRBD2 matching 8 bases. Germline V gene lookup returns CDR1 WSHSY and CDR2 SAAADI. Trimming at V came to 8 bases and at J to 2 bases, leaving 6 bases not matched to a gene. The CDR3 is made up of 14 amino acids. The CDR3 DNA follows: TGCGCCAGCGGGGCGGGGGGCCTCACAGATACGCAGTATTTT. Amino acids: CASGAGGLTDTQYF.

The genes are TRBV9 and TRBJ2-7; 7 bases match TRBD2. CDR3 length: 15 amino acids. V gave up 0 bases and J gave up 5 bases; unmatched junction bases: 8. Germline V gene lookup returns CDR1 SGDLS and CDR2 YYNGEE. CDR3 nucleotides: TGTGCCAGCAGCGTAGTCGCGGGAGAGGGCAACGAGCAGTACTTC. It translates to CASSVVAGEGNEQYF. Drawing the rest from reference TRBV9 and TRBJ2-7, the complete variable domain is DSGVTQTPKHLITATGQRVTLRCSPRSGDLSVYWYQQSLDQGLQFLIQYYNGEERAKGNILERFSAQQFPDLHSELNLSSLELGDSALYFCASSVVAGEGNEQYFGPGTRLTVT.

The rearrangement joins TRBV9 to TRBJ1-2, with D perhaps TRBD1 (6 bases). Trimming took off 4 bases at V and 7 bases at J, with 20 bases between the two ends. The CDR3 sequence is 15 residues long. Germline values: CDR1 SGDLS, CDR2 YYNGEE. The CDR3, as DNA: TGTGCCAGCAGCCCCTCGGACAGCCTGAGGGGTGGCTACACCTTC. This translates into CASSPSDSLRGGYTF.

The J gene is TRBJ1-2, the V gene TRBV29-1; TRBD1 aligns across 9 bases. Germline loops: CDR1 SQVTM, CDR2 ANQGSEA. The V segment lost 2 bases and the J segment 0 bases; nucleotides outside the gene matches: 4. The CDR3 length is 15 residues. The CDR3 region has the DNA TGCAGCGTTGAATCGACAGGGGGTTCTAACTATGGCTACACCTTC. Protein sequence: CSVESTGGSNYGYTF.

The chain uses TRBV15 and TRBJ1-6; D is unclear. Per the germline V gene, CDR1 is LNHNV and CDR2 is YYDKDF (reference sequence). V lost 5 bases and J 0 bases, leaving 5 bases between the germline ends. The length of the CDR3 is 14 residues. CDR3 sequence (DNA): TGTGCCACCAGCGGCCTCTCCTATAATTCACCCCTCCACTTT. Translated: CATSGLSYNSPLHF.

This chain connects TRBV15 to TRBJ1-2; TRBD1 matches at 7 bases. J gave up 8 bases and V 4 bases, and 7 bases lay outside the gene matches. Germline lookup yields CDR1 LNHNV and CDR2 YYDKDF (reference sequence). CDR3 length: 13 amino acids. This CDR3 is CATSNRGVWGYTF. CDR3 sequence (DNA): TGTGCCACCAGCAACAGGGGTGTGTGGGGCTACACCTTC.

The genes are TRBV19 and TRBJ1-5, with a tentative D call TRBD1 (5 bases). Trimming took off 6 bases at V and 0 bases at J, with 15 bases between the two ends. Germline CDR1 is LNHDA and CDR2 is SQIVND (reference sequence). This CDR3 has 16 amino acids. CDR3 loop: CASSHTGGSSNQPQHF. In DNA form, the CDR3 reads TGTGCCAGTAGCCACACCGGGGGAAGTAGCAATCAGCCCCAGCATTTT.

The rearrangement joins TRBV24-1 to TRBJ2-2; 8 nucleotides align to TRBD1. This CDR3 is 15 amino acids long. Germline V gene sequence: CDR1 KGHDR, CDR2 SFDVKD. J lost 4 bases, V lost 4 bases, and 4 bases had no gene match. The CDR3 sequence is CATSDGDRGTGELFF. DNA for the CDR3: TGTGCCACCAGTGACGGTGACAGGGGCACCGGGGAGCTGTTTTTT.